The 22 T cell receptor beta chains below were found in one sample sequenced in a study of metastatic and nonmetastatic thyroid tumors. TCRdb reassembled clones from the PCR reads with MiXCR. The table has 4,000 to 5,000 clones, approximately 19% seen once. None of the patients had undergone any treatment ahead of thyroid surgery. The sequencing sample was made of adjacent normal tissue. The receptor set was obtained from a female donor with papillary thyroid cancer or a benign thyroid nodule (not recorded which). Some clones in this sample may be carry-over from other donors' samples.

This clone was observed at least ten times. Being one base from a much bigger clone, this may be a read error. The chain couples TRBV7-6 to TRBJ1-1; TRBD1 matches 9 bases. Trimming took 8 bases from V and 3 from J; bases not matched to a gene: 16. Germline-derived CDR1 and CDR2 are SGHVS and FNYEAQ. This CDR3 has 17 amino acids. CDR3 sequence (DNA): TGTGCCAGCGGCCCAGGCAGGCAGACAGGGGGGGACACTGAAGCTTTCTTT. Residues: CASGPGRQTGGDTEAFF.

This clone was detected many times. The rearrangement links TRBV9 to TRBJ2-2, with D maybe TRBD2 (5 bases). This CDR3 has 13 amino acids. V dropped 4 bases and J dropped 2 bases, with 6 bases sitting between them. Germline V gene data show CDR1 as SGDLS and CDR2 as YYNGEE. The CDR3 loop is CASSSGNTGELFF. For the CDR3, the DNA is TGTGCCAGCAGCAGCGGTAACACCGGGGAGCTGTTTTTT. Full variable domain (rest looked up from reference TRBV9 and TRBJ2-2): DSGVTQTPKHLITATGQRVTLRCSPRSGDLSVYWYQQSLDQGLQFLIQYYNGEERAKGNILERFSAQQFPDLHSELNLSSLELGDSALYFCASSSGNTGELFFGEGSRLTVL.

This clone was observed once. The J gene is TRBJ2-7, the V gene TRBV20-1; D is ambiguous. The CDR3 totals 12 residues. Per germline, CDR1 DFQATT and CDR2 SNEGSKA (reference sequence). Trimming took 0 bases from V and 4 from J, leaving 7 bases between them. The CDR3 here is CSARETAYEQYF. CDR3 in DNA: TGCAGTGCTAGAGAGACGGCATACGAGCAGTACTTC.

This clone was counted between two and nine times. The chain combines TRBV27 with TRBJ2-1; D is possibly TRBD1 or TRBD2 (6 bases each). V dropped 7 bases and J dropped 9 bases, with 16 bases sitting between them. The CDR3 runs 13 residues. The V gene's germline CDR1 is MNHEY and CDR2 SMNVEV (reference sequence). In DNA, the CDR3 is TGTGCCAGCAATAGGGGGGCCTTGGGTGAGCAGTTCTTC. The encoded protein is CASNRGALGEQFF.

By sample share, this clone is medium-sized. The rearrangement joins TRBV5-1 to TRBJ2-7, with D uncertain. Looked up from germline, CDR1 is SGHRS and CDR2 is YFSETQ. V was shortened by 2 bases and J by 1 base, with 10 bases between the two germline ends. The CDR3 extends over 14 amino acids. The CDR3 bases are TGCGCCAGCAGCTTACCTACACAGTCCTACGAGCAGTACTTC. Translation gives CASSLPTQSYEQYF. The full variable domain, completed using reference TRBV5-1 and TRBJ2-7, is KAGVTQTPRYLIKTRGQQVTLSCSPISGHRSVSWYQQTPGQGLQFLFEYFSETQRNKGNFPGRFSGRQFSNSRSEMNVSTLELGDSALYLCASSLPTQSYEQYFGPGTRLTVT.

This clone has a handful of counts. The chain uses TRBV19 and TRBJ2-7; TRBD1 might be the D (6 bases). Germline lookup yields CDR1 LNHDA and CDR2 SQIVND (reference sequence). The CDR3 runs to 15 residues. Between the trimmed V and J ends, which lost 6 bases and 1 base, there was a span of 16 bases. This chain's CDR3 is CASSTLTGLSYEQYF. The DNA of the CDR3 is TGTGCCAGTAGCACCCTTACAGGGTTGTCCTACGAGCAGTACTTC.

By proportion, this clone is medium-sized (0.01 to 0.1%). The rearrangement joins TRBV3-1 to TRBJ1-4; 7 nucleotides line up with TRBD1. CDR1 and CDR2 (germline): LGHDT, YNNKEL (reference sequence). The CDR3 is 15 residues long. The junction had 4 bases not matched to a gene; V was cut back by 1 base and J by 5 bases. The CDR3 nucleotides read TGTGCCAGCAGCCAAGGGGACAGCTCCAATGAAAAACTGTTTTTT. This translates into CASSQGDSSNEKLFF.

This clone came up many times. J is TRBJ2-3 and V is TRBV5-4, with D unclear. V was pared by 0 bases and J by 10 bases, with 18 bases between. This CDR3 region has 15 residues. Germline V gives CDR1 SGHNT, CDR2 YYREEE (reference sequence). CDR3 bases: TGTGCCAGCAGCTTGGAGGGATCTAACACAGTTTCGCAGTATTTT. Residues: CASSLEGSNTVSQYF.

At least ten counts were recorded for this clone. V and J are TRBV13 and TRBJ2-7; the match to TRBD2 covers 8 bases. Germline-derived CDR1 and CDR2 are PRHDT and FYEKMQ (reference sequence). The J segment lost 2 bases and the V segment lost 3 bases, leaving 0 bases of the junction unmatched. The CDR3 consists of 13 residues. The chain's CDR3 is CASSLGLAYEQYV. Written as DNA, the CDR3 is TGTGCCAGCAGCTTGGGACTAGCCTACGAGCAGTACGTC.

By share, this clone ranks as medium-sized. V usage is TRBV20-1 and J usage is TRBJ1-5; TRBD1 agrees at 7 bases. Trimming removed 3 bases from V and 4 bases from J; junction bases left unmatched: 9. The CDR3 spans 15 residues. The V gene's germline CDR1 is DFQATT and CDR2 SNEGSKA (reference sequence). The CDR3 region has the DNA TGCAGTGCTAGCCCCCCTACAGGGGTTAATCAGCCCCAGCATTTT. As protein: CSASPPTGVNQPQHF.

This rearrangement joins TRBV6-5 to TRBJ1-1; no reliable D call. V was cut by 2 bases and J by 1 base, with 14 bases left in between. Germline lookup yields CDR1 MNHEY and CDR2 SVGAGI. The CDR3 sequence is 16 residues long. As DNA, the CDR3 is TGTGCCAGCAGTTACGTGATAGCAAGGAAGAACACTGAAGCTTTCTTT. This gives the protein CASSYVIARKNTEAFF.

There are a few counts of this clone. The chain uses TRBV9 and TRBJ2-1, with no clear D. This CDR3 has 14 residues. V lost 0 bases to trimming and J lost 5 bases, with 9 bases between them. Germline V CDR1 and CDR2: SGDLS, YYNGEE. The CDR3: CASSVAPGNNEQFF. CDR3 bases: TGTGCCAGCAGCGTAGCCCCCGGTAACAATGAGCAGTTCTTC.

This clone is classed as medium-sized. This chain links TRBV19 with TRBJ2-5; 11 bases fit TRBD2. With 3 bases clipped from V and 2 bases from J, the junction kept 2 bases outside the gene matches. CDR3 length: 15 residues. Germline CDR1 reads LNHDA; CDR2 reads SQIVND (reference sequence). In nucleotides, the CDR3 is TGTGCCAGTAGTATGATAGCGGGGGGGCAAGAGACCCAGTACTTC. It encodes CASSMIAGGQETQYF.

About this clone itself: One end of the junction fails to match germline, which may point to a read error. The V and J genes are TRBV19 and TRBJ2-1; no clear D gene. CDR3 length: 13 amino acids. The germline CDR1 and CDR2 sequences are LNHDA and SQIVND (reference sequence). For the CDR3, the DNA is TGTGCCAGTAACTCTGCTACTACCAATGAGCATTTCTTC. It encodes CASNSATTNEHFF.

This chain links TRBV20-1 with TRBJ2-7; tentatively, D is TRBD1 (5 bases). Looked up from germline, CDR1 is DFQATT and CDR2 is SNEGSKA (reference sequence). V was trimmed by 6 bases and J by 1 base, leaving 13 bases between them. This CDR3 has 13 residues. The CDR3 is CSAAHRSSYEQYF. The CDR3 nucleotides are TGCAGTGCCGCCCACAGGAGTTCCTACGAGCAGTACTTC.

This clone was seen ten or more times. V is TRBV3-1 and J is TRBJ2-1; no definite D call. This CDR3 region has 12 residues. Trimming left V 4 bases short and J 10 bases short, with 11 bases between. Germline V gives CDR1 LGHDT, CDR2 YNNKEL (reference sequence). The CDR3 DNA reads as TGTGCCAGCAGCCGGATCAGTGACGAGCAGTTCTTC. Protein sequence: CASSRISDEQFF.

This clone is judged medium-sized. Written as DNA, the CDR3 is TGTGCCAGCGCAAAGGGAATTCCCGTC. Translation: CASAKGIPV. This chain uses TRBV28 with TRBJ2-7; D remains ambiguous. Per the germline V gene, CDR1 is MDHEN and CDR2 is SYDVKM. The CDR3 covers 9 residues.

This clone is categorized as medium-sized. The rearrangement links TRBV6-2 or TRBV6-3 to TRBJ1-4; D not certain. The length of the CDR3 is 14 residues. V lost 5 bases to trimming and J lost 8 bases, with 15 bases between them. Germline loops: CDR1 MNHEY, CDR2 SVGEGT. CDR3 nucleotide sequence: TGTGCCAGCAGTGGCCGAGGAGGTCGGGAAAAACTGTTTTTT. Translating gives CASSGRGGREKLFF.

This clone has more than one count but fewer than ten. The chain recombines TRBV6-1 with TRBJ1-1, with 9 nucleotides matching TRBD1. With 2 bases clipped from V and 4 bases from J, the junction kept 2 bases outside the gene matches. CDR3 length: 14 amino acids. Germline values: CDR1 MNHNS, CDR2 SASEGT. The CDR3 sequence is CASSEWDRVTEAFF. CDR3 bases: TGTGCCAGCAGTGAATGGGACAGGGTCACTGAAGCTTTCTTT.

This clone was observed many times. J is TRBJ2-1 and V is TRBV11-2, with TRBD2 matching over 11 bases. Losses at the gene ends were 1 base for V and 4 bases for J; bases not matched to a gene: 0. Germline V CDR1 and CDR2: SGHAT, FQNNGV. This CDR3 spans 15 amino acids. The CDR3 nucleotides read TGTGCCAGCAGCTTAGGACTAGCGGGGTACAATGAGCAGTTCTTC. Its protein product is CASSLGLAGYNEQFF.

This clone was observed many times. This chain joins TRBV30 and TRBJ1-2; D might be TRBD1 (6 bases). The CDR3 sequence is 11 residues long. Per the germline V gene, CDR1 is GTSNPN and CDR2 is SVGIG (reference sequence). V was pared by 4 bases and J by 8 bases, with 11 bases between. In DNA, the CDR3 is TGTGCCTGGAAGTTGAGGGGGGGCTACACCTTC. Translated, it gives CAWKLRGGYTF.

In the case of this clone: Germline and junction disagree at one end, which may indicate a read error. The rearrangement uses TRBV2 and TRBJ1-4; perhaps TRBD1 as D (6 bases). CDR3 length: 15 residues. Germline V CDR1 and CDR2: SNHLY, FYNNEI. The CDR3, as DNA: TGTGCCGGCAGGGGCACTGACGGTTCTAATGAAAAACTGTTTTTT. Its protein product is CAGRGTDGSNEKLFF.